These 30 T cell receptor beta chains share one sample of origin, sequenced in a study of CD8+CD57+ T cells in acquired aplastic anemia. Patients picked for sequencing had shown CD8+CD57+ cell expansion detected by flow cytometry. Profiling that covered TCR beta VDJ and CDR3 relied on genomic DNA as its template. TCRdb ran MiXCR on the reads and lists one entry per CDR3 protein. The table has about 200,000 distinct CDR3 sequences, 40% to 60% seen once. Sequenced: sorted CD4+, CD8+, or CD8+CD57+ T cells (not recorded which) from PBMCs. The receptor source for this set is a human donor with aplastic anemia.

This clonotype occurred many times. J is TRBJ2-7 and V is TRBV10-3, with D perhaps TRBD1 or TRBD2 (5 bases each). Trimming removed 8 bases from V and 3 bases from J, with 17 bases in between. Germline V gene lookup returns CDR1 ENHRY and CDR2 SYGVKD. This CDR3 is built from 14 residues. The CDR3, as DNA: TGTGCCATCCCCCACGGGACGGGGCTCTACGAGCAGTACTTC. Amino acid sequence: CAIPHGTGLYEQYF.

The sample holds many counts of this clonotype. J is TRBJ2-2 and V is TRBV2; no firm D call. This CDR3 spans 13 amino acids. Trimming pared 8 bases from V and 5 bases from J, leaving 12 bases between. Germline V gene data show CDR1 as SNHLY and CDR2 as FYNNEI. The CDR3 DNA reads as TGTGCCAGCGCCCGGACGGTGACCGGGGAGCTGTTTTTT. Its protein is CASARTVTGELFF.

This clonotype has just one count. V and J are TRBV7-9 and TRBJ2-7, with D possibly being TRBD1 or TRBD2 (7 bases each). V lost 4 bases to trimming and J lost 0 bases, with 13 bases between them. CDR3 length: 15 residues. The germline V gene encodes CDR1 SEHNR and CDR2 FQNEAQ (reference sequence). CDR3: CASSSGGAGSYEQYF. The CDR3 bases are TGTGCCAGCAGCTCAGGGGGGGCCGGCTCCTACGAGCAGTACTTC.

The V call is TRBV29-1, the J call TRBJ2-2; 11 nucleotides line up with TRBD1. Germline CDR1 reads SQVTM; CDR2 reads ANQGSEA. CDR3 length equals 14 residues. CDR3 coding DNA: TGCAGTGCCACCGGGACAGGGGGGACCGGGGAGCTGTTTTTT. Amino acids: CSATGTGGTGELFF.

This clonotype was observed a few times. V usage is TRBV19 and J usage is TRBJ1-2; TRBD1 aligns across 8 bases. Germline CDR1 LNHDA, CDR2 SQIVND (reference sequence). The V segment lost 9 bases and the J segment 4 bases; nucleotides outside the gene matches: 16. This CDR3 contains 16 residues. CDR3 nucleotides: TGTGCCAGCACCCATACTGCCTCAGGGGGCGGCTATGGCTACACCTTC. It translates to CASTHTASGGGYGYTF. Full variable domain (remainder filled in from reference TRBV19 and TRBJ1-2): DGGITQSPKYLFRKEGQNVTLSCEQNLNHDAMYWYRQDPGQGLRLIYYSQIVNDFQKGDIAEGYSVSREKKESFPLTVTSAQKNPTAFYLCASTHTASGGGYGYTFGSGTRLTVV.

The chain recombines TRBV10-3 with TRBJ2-2; D unclear. Germline lookup yields CDR1 ENHRY and CDR2 SYGVKD. The CDR3 consists of 14 residues. V lost 6 bases, J lost 2 bases, and 10 bases lay in between. CDR3 loop: CAISQELNTGELFF. In nucleotides, the CDR3 is TGTGCCATCAGCCAGGAGCTAAACACCGGGGAGCTGTTTTTT.

The rearrangement joins TRBV7-8 to TRBJ2-5, with 8 bases that match TRBD2. The V and J ends lost 4 bases and 5 bases, in that order; junction bases with no gene match: 12. The germline CDR1 and CDR2 sequences are SGHVS and FQNEAQ. This CDR3 is 16 amino acids long. In DNA, the CDR3 is TGTGCCAGCAGCTCACACGGAGTAGCGGGGTGGGAGACCCAGTACTTC. Its protein product is CASSSHGVAGWETQYF.

This clonotype was observed a handful of times. The J gene is TRBJ1-6, the V gene TRBV10-2; 12 positions agree with TRBD1. The CDR3 length is 12 residues. V dropped 10 bases and J dropped 10; count of bases not matched to a gene: 2. Germline loops: CDR1 WSHSY, CDR2 SAAADI. The CDR3 DNA reads TGCGCCACGGGACAGGGGGCATCACCCCTCCACTTT. Its protein product is CATGQGASPLHF.

The V call is TRBV10-1, the J call TRBJ1-6; D possibly corresponds to TRBD1 (5 bases). Germline CDR1 and CDR2: WNHNN and SYGVQD (reference sequence). This CDR3 is 14 amino acids long. The CDR3 DNA reads as TGCCCGAGCAGTGGGGCTGTTGGAAGGGAACCCCTCCACTTT. Translated: CPSSGAVGREPLHF.

This clonotype was found many times. This chain connects TRBV20-1 to TRBJ2-1, with D tentatively TRBD1 (7 bases). The CDR3 extends over 17 amino acids. Between the trimmed V and J ends, which lost 3 bases and 2 bases, there was a span of 20 bases. From germline, CDR1 is DFQATT and CDR2 SNEGSKA (reference sequence). CDR3 DNA sequence: TGCAGTGCTAGCGAGGTGGGGACAGCTAGCGCCTACAATGAGCAGTTCTTC. Its protein is CSASEVGTASAYNEQFF.

V and J are TRBV24-1 and TRBJ2-3, with D unclear. Trimming removed 4 bases at V and 6 bases at J, with 16 bases between. The CDR3 runs to 15 residues. Looked up from germline, CDR1 is KGHDR and CDR2 is SFDVKD. The CDR3 sequence is CATSDFARHVDTQYF. CDR3 nucleotides: TGTGCCACCAGTGACTTCGCGCGTCACGTGGATACGCAGTATTTT.

This clonotype was observed a few times. The chain uses TRBV10-3 and TRBJ1-6; a possible D gene is TRBD1 (5 bases). The CDR3 runs 13 residues. Trimming took off 6 bases at V and 6 bases at J, with 9 bases between the two ends. Germline V gives CDR1 ENHRY, CDR2 SYGVKD. The CDR3 loop is CAIRGEGNSPLHF. CDR3 sequence (DNA): TGTGCCATCAGAGGGGAGGGTAATTCACCCCTCCACTTT.

This clonotype showed up many times. V usage is TRBV20-1 and J usage is TRBJ2-7; 11 bases map to TRBD1. V was clipped by 5 bases and J by 6 bases; unmatched bases: 9. Germline assignment: CDR1 DFQATT and CDR2 SNEGSKA (reference sequence). The CDR3 is 14 amino acids. This chain's CDR3 is CSAGSGTGGSEQYF. CDR3 DNA: TGCAGTGCTGGATCCGGGACAGGGGGGTCCGAGCAGTACTTC.

Concerning this clonotype itself: A much larger clone differs from this one at a single base, so this may be a read error. The chain couples TRBV2 to TRBJ2-7, with D possibly being TRBD1 (6 bases). This CDR3 is built from 14 residues. Germline-derived CDR1 and CDR2 are SNHLY and FYNNEI. This CDR3 is CASAVRAGAYERYF. The CDR3 DNA follows: TGTGCCAGCGCGGTCCGGGCAGGGGCCTACGAGCGGTACTTC.

This clonotype turned up a few times. The rearrangement uses TRBV6-5 and TRBJ2-2; D unresolved. CDR1 and CDR2 from the germline V gene are MNHEY and SVGAGI. Trimming left V 9 bases short and J 1 base short, with 18 bases between. CDR3 length equals 16 residues. Here the CDR3 reads CASTAIPGWNTGELFF. In DNA, the CDR3 is TGTGCCAGTACTGCGATCCCTGGGTGGAACACCGGGGAGCTGTTTTTT.

At least ten counts were recorded for this clonotype. J is TRBJ1-5 and V is TRBV20-1; 11 bases map to TRBD1. J lost 4 bases, V lost 1 base, and 6 bases had no gene match. The CDR3 totals 16 residues. CDR1 and CDR2 (germline): DFQATT, SNEGSKA (reference sequence). The CDR3 sequence: CSARAEGTGGNQPQHF. The CDR3 region has the DNA TGCAGTGCTAGAGCGGAAGGGACAGGGGGTAATCAGCCCCAGCATTTT.

V and J are TRBV5-6 and TRBJ2-7; 7 nucleotides line up with TRBD1. This CDR3 has 13 residues. J lost 2 bases, V lost 4 bases, and 3 bases had no gene match. Germline CDR1 and CDR2: SGHDT and YYEEEE. This CDR3 reads CASSKQGPYEQYF. The DNA of the CDR3 is TGTGCCAGCAGCAAACAGGGGCCCTACGAGCAGTACTTC.

In its sample, this clonotype was seen many times. This chain uses TRBV14 with TRBJ2-3; TRBD1 matches at 10 bases. This CDR3 region has 14 residues. In germline, CDR1 is SGHDN, CDR2 FVKESK. J lost 4 bases, V lost 8 bases, and 6 bases had no gene match. For the CDR3, the DNA is TGTGCCAGCTCCGACAGGGGGCAGTCAGATACGCAGTATTTT. Protein: CASSDRGQSDTQYF.

The V and J genes are TRBV15 and TRBJ2-3, with D perhaps TRBD1 (6 bases). The germline V gene encodes CDR1 LNHNV and CDR2 YYDKDF (reference sequence). V was trimmed by 5 bases and J by 4 bases, leaving 10 bases between them. The CDR3 sequence is 13 residues long. CDR3 loop: CATSGQGSDTQYF. The CDR3 DNA is TGTGCCACCAGCGGGCAGGGGTCAGATACGCAGTATTTT.

This clonotype was seen more than once but under ten times. A junction end diverges from the germline sequence, so it may reflect a read error. The chain links TRBV14 to TRBJ1-2; 7 positions agree with TRBD1. Germline V gene data show CDR1 as SGHDN and CDR2 as FVKESK. There are 17 residues in the CDR3. This chain's CDR3 is CVSSQEGPQTGVYGYTF. The CDR3 coding sequence is TGTGTCAGCAGCCAAGAAGGACCACAAACAGGGGTCTATGGCTACACCTTC.

Many counts were recorded for this clonotype. This sequence joins TRBV6-5 and TRBJ2-1; the D gene is possibly TRBD1 (6 bases). Germline CDR1 and CDR2: MNHEY and SVGAGI. Deletions cut 6 bases from V and 5 bases from J, with 14 bases between. This CDR3 contains 14 residues. The CDR3 loop reads CASSKGHLDNEQFF. CDR3 bases: TGTGCCAGCAGCAAGGGACACCTTGACAATGAGCAGTTCTTC.

This chain connects TRBV29-1 to TRBJ2-3; maybe TRBD1 (8 bases). V was pared by 4 bases and J by 3 bases, with 14 bases between. The CDR3 length is 14 residues. Germline V gene data show CDR1 as SQVTM and CDR2 as ANQGSEA. For the CDR3, the DNA is TGCAGCGTTGGTGGACAGGGAGGGACAGATACGCAGTATTTT. Translating gives CSVGGQGGTDTQYF.

This clonotype was seen once. The chain carries TRBV15 and TRBJ2-1; 12 positions agree with TRBD2. This CDR3 is built from 15 residues. V was clipped by 3 bases and J by 5 bases; unmatched bases: 2. Germline-derived CDR1 and CDR2 are LNHNV and YYDKDF (reference sequence). CDR3 DNA sequence: TGTGCCACCAGCAGGACTAGCGGGGGTCACAATGAGCAGTTCTTC. Its protein is CATSRTSGGHNEQFF.

This clonotype was counted ten times or more. DNA for the CDR3: TGTGCCGCGCGGGGGGGCTCCAGGGAGCTGTTTTTT. This encodes CAARGGSRELFF. The rearrangement joins TRBV12-3 or TRBV12-4 to TRBJ2-2, with TRBD2 matching over 9 bases. V was clipped by 11 bases and J by 9 bases; unmatched bases: 7. The CDR3 contains 12 residues.

This clonotype was recorded many times. CDR3 protein: CASRTIRGGEQFF. The CDR3 DNA reads TGTGCCAGCAGAACGATCAGGGGTGGTGAGCAGTTCTTC. This chain joins TRBV12-3 or TRBV12-4 and TRBJ2-1; the D gene is possibly TRBD1 (6 bases). V lost 6 bases to trimming and J lost 9 bases, with 15 bases between them. The CDR3 covers 13 residues.

This clonotype was recorded many times. This CDR3 reads CAISESIGLINQPQHF. The CDR3 bases are TGTGCCATCAGTGAGTCCATAGGGCTAATCAATCAGCCCCAGCATTTT. The chain uses TRBV10-3 and TRBJ1-5; the D is unclear. The length of the CDR3 is 16 residues. Looked up from germline, CDR1 is ENHRY and CDR2 is SYGVKD. Between the trimmed V and J ends, which lost 0 bases and 3 bases, there was a span of 12 bases.

This chain connects TRBV19 to TRBJ1-1; weak D call: TRBD1 (6 bases). From germline, CDR1 is LNHDA and CDR2 SQIVND (reference sequence). V lost 6 bases to trimming and J lost 0 bases, with 8 bases between them. This CDR3 has 13 residues. CDR3 nucleotide sequence: TGTGCCAGTAGGGCAGGGGTGAACACTGAAGCTTTCTTT. It encodes CASRAGVNTEAFF.

Comments on this clonotype: The junction shows a germline mismatch at one end, possibly a read error. V gene TRBV10-3 combines with J gene TRBJ2-2; TRBD1 aligns across 11 bases. CDR3 length: 17 residues. Germline V gene data show CDR1 as ENHRY and CDR2 as SYGVKD. The chain's CDR3 is CASSSDRGPENTGELFF. CDR3 in DNA: TGTGCCAGCAGTTCGGACAGGGGGCCTGAAAACACCGGGGAGCTGTTTTTT.

This clonotype has just a few counts. The junction shows a germline mismatch at one end, possibly a read error. The chain is built from TRBV5-1 and TRBJ1-3, with D uncertain. The CDR3 loop spans 14 amino acids. The V gene's germline CDR1 is SGHRS and CDR2 YFSETQ. The CDR3 bases are TGCGCCAGCAGCTTGGGACAACTTGGAAACACCATGTATTTT. As protein: CASSLGQLGNTMYF. The entire variable domain, with the rest obtained from reference TRBV5-1 and TRBJ1-3, is as follows: KAGVTQTPRYLIKTRGQQVTLSCSPISGHRSVSWYQQTPGQGLQFLFEYFSETQRNKGNFPGRFSGRQFSNSRSEMNVSTLELGDSALYLCASSLGQLGNTMYFGEGSWLTVV.

This clonotype was seen a few times. The chain has TRBV7-3 and TRBJ2-1; 10 bases map to TRBD1. The CDR3 is 14 residues long. J was trimmed by 4 bases and V by 5 bases; bases with no gene match: 2. CDR1 is SGHTA and CDR2 is FQGTGA in the germline V gene. CDR3 DNA: TGTGCCAGCAGCGGGGGACAGGGGTACAATGAGCAGTTCTTC. Translating gives CASSGGQGYNEQFF.